The source of this TCR beta chain is a study of cytomegalovirus exposure and HLA in healthy donors. This clone was counted only a few times. In the PCR, 60 Vbeta and 13 Jbeta primers were used. The table came from immunoSEQ multiplex PCR; TCRdb's copy has only in-frame clones and leaves some out. The sample carries around 45,000 clones, roughly half recorded once. V shed 1 base, J shed 7 bases, and the junction held 16 bases outside the gene matches. The CDR3 has 19 amino acids. Germline V CDR1 and CDR2: MDHEN, SYDVKM. The clonotype was recovered from a man in his 60s in good health and CMV-seronegative. The chain is built from TRBV28 and TRBJ2-1; 10 bases align to TRBD2. Material: PBMCs. The CDR3 bases are TGTGCCAGCAGTTTATCCTCCATCCCCCTAGCGGGAGTTAAGAATGAGCAGTTCTTC. Protein: CASSLSSIPLAGVKNEQFF.